These 12 T cell receptor beta chains originate from one sample sequenced in a study of cytomegalovirus exposure and HLA in healthy donors. Repertoires were generated with immunoSEQ multiplex PCR, while TCRdb's copy carries only in-frame clones and drops some. The sample includes around 200,000 clones, roughly four fifths of them seen just once. Sequences were obtained from PBMCs. Receptors originate from a woman younger than 30 in good health and CMV-seropositive.

This clone appeared a few times. The chain employs TRBV5-1 and TRBJ2-3, with a tentative D call TRBD1 (6 bases). Trimming pared 2 bases from V and 2 bases from J, leaving 12 bases between. Germline-derived CDR1 and CDR2 are SGHRS and YFSETQ. The CDR3 spans 15 residues. The CDR3 loop reads CASSFKSGVTDTQYF. In DNA form, the CDR3 reads TGCGCCAGCAGCTTCAAGTCAGGGGTCACAGATACGCAGTATTTT.

The V gene is TRBV5-6, the J gene TRBJ2-7; no definite D call. The CDR3 is 14 residues long. Between the trimmed V and J ends, which lost 0 bases and 2 bases, there was a span of 9 bases. Germline V gene lookup returns CDR1 SGHDT and CDR2 YYEEEE. CDR3: CASSLVLVPYEQYF. For the CDR3, the DNA is TGTGCCAGCAGCTTGGTGCTAGTCCCCTACGAGCAGTACTTC.

This clone was counted a few times. This chain connects TRBV7-3 to TRBJ2-3, with TRBD2 matching over 10 bases. CDR1 SGHTA and CDR2 FQGTGA come from the germline V gene. This CDR3 contains 17 residues. The J segment lost 4 bases and the V segment lost 2 bases, leaving 9 bases of the junction unmatched. The CDR3 reads CASSLGPLAGGADTQYF. The DNA of the CDR3 is TGTGCCAGCAGCTTAGGGCCCTTAGCGGGGGGAGCAGATACGCAGTATTTT.

The chain uses TRBV19 and TRBJ2-2; 7 bases line up with TRBD2. This CDR3 comprises 17 residues. Germline values: CDR1 LNHDA, CDR2 SQIVND (reference sequence). Trimming took 3 bases from V and 5 from J; bases not matched to a gene: 12. The CDR3 DNA reads as TGTGCCAGTAGTATCATTAGACAGCGGGGTTCGACCGGGGAGCTGTTTTTT. Amino acids: CASSIIRQRGSTGELFF. The variable domain in full, completed from reference TRBV19 and TRBJ2-2, reads DGGITQSPKYLFRKEGQNVTLSCEQNLNHDAMYWYRQDPGQGLRLIYYSQIVNDFQKGDIAEGYSVSREKKESFPLTVTSAQKNPTAFYLCASSIIRQRGSTGELFFGEGSRLTVL.

The V gene is TRBV7-9, the J gene TRBJ2-5; 9 bases are a match to TRBD2. V gave up 6 bases and J gave up 4 bases; unmatched junction bases: 6. Germline V lookup: CDR1 SEHNR, CDR2 FQNEAQ (reference sequence). This CDR3 is 14 amino acids long. This CDR3 reads CASSRPTSGETQYF. The CDR3 DNA sequence: TGTGCCAGCAGTCGACCGACTAGCGGAGAGACCCAGTACTTC.

The rearrangement joins TRBV25-1 to TRBJ2-5, with 14 bases matching TRBD2. CDR1 is MGHDK and CDR2 is SYGVNS in the germline V gene. This CDR3 has 17 amino acids. J gave up 1 base and V 1 base, and 2 bases lay outside the gene matches. CDR3 DNA sequence: TGTGCCAGCAGTGAATGGACTAGCGGGGGGACCCAAGAGACCCAGTACTTC. Protein product: CASSEWTSGGTQETQYF.

This chain links TRBV6-4 with TRBJ2-3; TRBD2 agrees at 7 bases. The V gene's germline CDR1 is MRHNA and CDR2 SNTAGT. The CDR3 is made up of 15 amino acids. Germline trimming cut 6 bases from V and 4 bases from J; bases unmatched to any gene: 10. DNA of the CDR3: TGTGCCAGCAGGGGAGGGGAGCGGGGTTCAGATACGCAGTATTTT. Its protein product is CASRGGERGSDTQYF.

This clone was observed a few times. CDR3 region: CASSSTGSSYEQYF. The CDR3 nucleotides are TGTGCCAGCAGTTCTACAGGGTCCTCCTACGAGCAGTACTTC. The V and J genes are TRBV28 and TRBJ2-7; possibly TRBD1 for D (6 bases). In germline, CDR1 is MDHEN, CDR2 SYDVKM. The CDR3 loop spans 14 amino acids. Trimming left V 4 bases short and J 0 bases short, with 10 bases between.

The chain joins TRBV5-8 to TRBJ2-7, with TRBD2 as a possible D gene (5 bases). The germline gives CDR1 SGHTS, CDR2 YDEGEE. The CDR3 totals 13 residues. The V end lost 7 bases, the J end lost 2 bases, and 13 bases lay between the germline ends. CDR3 loop: CASGRGSPYEQYF. Written as DNA, the CDR3 is TGTGCCAGCGGCCGCGGGTCCCCCTACGAGCAGTACTTC.

This chain uses TRBV7-6 with TRBJ2-7; 7 bases are shared with TRBD2. CDR3 length: 17 amino acids. Germline V CDR1 and CDR2: SGHVS, FNYEAQ. With V trimmed by 0 bases and J by 3 bases, 11 bases remained unmatched. The CDR3 reads CASSLAPLSGADYEQYF. In nucleotides, the CDR3 is TGTGCCAGCAGCTTAGCCCCCTTGAGCGGGGCCGACTACGAGCAGTACTTC.

The chain combines TRBV27 with TRBJ2-1, with a possible D match to TRBD1 (6 bases). Trimming left V 3 bases short and J 4 bases short, with 13 bases between. CDR3 length equals 15 residues. CDR1 is MNHEY and CDR2 is SMNVEV in the germline V gene (reference sequence). CDR3 region: CASSLRTVLYNEQFF. The CDR3 DNA is TGTGCCAGCAGTTTGAGGACAGTACTATACAATGAGCAGTTCTTC.

This sequence joins TRBV13 and TRBJ2-1; 7 positions agree with TRBD2. Trimming removed 5 bases from V and 5 bases from J; junction bases left unmatched: 12. The germline V gene encodes CDR1 PRHDT and CDR2 FYEKMQ (reference sequence). The CDR3 is made up of 16 amino acids. CDR3 sequence reads: CASSSSERGLHNEQFF. The CDR3, as DNA: TGTGCCAGCAGCAGTTCTGAGCGGGGCTTACACAATGAGCAGTTCTTC.